The rows below give T cell receptor beta chains drawn from one sample of a study of cytomegalovirus exposure and HLA in healthy donors. Here immunoSEQ multiplex PCR was the method, and the copy in TCRdb shows in-frame clones only, minus some. Among tens of thousands of clones listed, roughly 88% were seen once. The sequenced sample was PBMCs. The source of these receptors is a man aged 30 to 45 in good health and CMV-seronegative. Each CDR3 is given with its conserved first and last residue.

V gene: TRBV5-1
J gene: TRBJ2-4
CDR3 protein: CASSLVGTGDLFAKNIQYF

V gene: TRBV5-1
J gene: TRBJ1-1
CDR3 protein: CASSFLTGESEAFF

V gene: TRBV6-4
J gene: TRBJ2-2
CDR3 protein: CASSPRDTPNTGELFF

V gene: TRBV29-1
J gene: TRBJ2-5
CDR3 protein: CSLRTLAGPQETQYF

V gene: TRBV9
J gene: TRBJ1-5
CDR3 protein: CASSVATVASNQPQHF

V gene: TRBV27
J gene: TRBJ1-1
CDR3 protein: CASSTKQGAGTEAFF

V gene: TRBV6-4
J gene: TRBJ2-3
CDR3 protein: CASSDSAGSTDTQYF

V gene: TRBV18
J gene: TRBJ2-7
CDR3 protein: CASSPSGQASYEQYF

V gene: TRBV9
J gene: TRBJ2-5
CDR3 protein: CASSVDGPETQYF

V gene: TRBV19
J gene: TRBJ2-7
CDR3 protein: CASSRPDSSYEQYF

V gene: TRBV7-3
J gene: TRBJ2-2
CDR3 protein: CASSDSRAGELFF

V gene: TRBV6-1
J gene: TRBJ2-1
CDR3 protein: CASSDHSGWRGNEQFF

V gene: TRBV15
J gene: TRBJ2-7
CDR3 protein: CATSRDLSGSIEQYF

V gene: TRBV5-8
J gene: TRBJ2-2
CDR3 protein: CASSFMVRNTGELFF

V gene: TRBV7-2
J gene: TRBJ2-7
CDR3 protein: CASSPNPGQVYEQYF

V gene: TRBV11-3
J gene: TRBJ2-7
CDR3 protein: CASSQERGFSYEQYF

V gene: TRBV6-5
J gene: TRBJ2-2
CDR3 protein: CASTTLGGGGGELFF

V gene: TRBV5-4
J gene: TRBJ2-5
CDR3 protein: CASSYTSGGYQETQYF

V gene: TRBV28
J gene: TRBJ2-2
CDR3 protein: CASTTGSGELFF

V gene: TRBV7-9
J gene: TRBJ1-1
CDR3 protein: CASSPRSDTNRNTEAFF

V gene: TRBV4-1
J gene: TRBJ2-7
CDR3 protein: CASSQGNRDRFNEQYF

V gene: TRBV9
J gene: TRBJ2-7
CDR3 protein: CASSVAVGEVYEQYF

V gene: TRBV9
J gene: TRBJ2-5
CDR3 protein: CASSPGTGQETQYF

V gene: TRBV11-3
J gene: TRBJ2-2
CDR3 protein: CASSRGLLNTGELFF

V gene: TRBV7-2
J gene: TRBJ2-4
CDR3 protein: CASSPVLLAKNIQYF

V gene: TRBV6-5
J gene: TRBJ1-4
CDR3 protein: CASSLGRPDEKLFF

V gene: TRBV11-2
J gene: TRBJ2-7
CDR3 protein: CASSDRWQVVHEQYF